This entry lists 22 T cell receptor beta chains sequenced from one sample in a study of cytomegalovirus exposure and HLA in healthy donors. Profiling relied on immunoSEQ multiplex PCR, and the TCRdb table lists in-frame clones only, not all of them. The sample yields fewer than 70,000 clones, 75% to 95% seen once. Material for sequencing was PBMCs. The receptors shown here come from a man aged 18 to 29 in good health and CMV-seronegative.

This clone showed up just once. This chain connects TRBV28 to TRBJ2-7; 8 nucleotides match TRBD1. Trimming removed 8 bases from V and 0 bases from J; junction bases left unmatched: 6. CDR1 is MDHEN, CDR2 SYDVKM, per germline. This CDR3 has 14 amino acids. CDR3 region: CASAPGTGSYEQYF. As DNA, the CDR3 is TGTGCCAGCGCCCCCGGGACAGGCTCCTACGAGCAGTACTTC.

The chain employs TRBV9 and TRBJ2-2; TRBD2 agrees at 9 bases. With 0 bases clipped from V and 2 bases from J, the junction kept 2 bases outside the gene matches. Germline lookup yields CDR1 SGDLS and CDR2 YYNGEE. The CDR3 length is 16 residues. The CDR3, as DNA: TGTGCCAGCAGCGTAGTCCTAGCGGGAAACACCGGGGAGCTGTTTTTT. Its protein is CASSVVLAGNTGELFF.

The chain joins TRBV28 to TRBJ2-1; 9 nucleotides agree with TRBD2. The CDR3 is 15 amino acids. Unmatched junction bases numbered 8, after V lost 5 bases and J lost 6 bases. CDR1 and CDR2 from the germline V gene are MDHEN and SYDVKM. The CDR3 loop is CASSPLAGVANEQFF. DNA of the CDR3: TGTGCCAGCAGTCCCTTAGCGGGAGTAGCCAATGAGCAGTTCTTC.

This clone was seen just once. The chain employs TRBV23-1 and TRBJ2-7; D ambiguous. TRBV23-1 belongs to the ORF category, with a function that is uncertain. The CDR3 consists of 14 residues. Trimming shortened V by 5 bases and J by 2 bases, and 13 bases separated the two germline ends. In DNA form, the CDR3 reads TGCGCCAGCAGTACGCCGGTGAGGACCTACGAGCAGTACTTC. Amino acids: CASSTPVRTYEQYF.

This clone was detected only a few times. V is TRBV5-1 and J is TRBJ1-2, with a tentative D call TRBD1 (6 bases). Trimming removed 0 bases at V and 6 bases at J, with 15 bases between. Germline V gene lookup returns CDR1 SGHRS and CDR2 YFSETQ. This CDR3 has 15 residues. CDR3 sequence (DNA): TGCGCCAGCAGCTTGGGACGGGGGGCGGTAGATGGCTACACCTTC. Protein sequence: CASSLGRGAVDGYTF. Together with reference TRBV5-1 and TRBJ1-2, the CDR3 gives the full variable domain: KAGVTQTPRYLIKTRGQQVTLSCSPISGHRSVSWYQQTPGQGLQFLFEYFSETQRNKGNFPGRFSGRQFSNSRSEMNVSTLELGDSALYLCASSLGRGAVDGYTFGSGTRLTVV.

The CDR3 DNA reads as TGTGCCACCAGCTCACAGCCGGGGAATGAGCAGTTCTTC. Amino acids: CATSSQPGNEQFF. This chain links TRBV15 with TRBJ2-1, with a weak D call TRBD2 (5 bases). The V gene's germline CDR1 is LNHNV and CDR2 YYDKDF (reference sequence). Between the trimmed V and J ends, which lost 5 bases and 7 bases, there was a span of 12 bases. CDR3 length equals 13 residues.

This clone appeared once. V is TRBV28 and J is TRBJ2-7; 12 bases are a match to TRBD2. This CDR3 spans 17 amino acids. Germline V CDR1 and CDR2: MDHEN, SYDVKM. V lost 5 bases, J lost 0 bases, and 8 bases stayed unmatched. The CDR3 DNA sequence: TGTGCCAGCAGTGCGACTAGCGGGAGATCCCCCTCCTACGAGCAGTACTTC. This codes for CASSATSGRSPSYEQYF. Full variable domain (outside the CDR3, taken from reference TRBV28 and TRBJ2-7): DVKVTQSSRYLVKRTGEKVFLECVQDMDHENMFWYRQDPGLGLRLIYFSYDVKMKEKGDIPEGYSVSREKKERFSLILESASTNQTSMYLCASSATSGRSPSYEQYFGPGTRLTVT.

This sequence joins TRBV10-3 and TRBJ2-1, with 11 nucleotides matching TRBD2. V was pared by 2 bases and J by 10 bases, with 13 bases of the junction left unmatched. Germline assignment: CDR1 ENHRY and CDR2 SYGVKD. There are 17 residues in the CDR3. In DNA, the CDR3 is TGTGCCATCAGTGAGAGGGGGGGGACTAGCGGTCAAGTGGAGCAGTTCTTC. As protein: CAISERGGTSGQVEQFF.

In this sample, this clone turned up once. The chain links TRBV19 to TRBJ1-5; D ambiguous. The CDR3 is 12 residues long. V gave up 6 bases and J gave up 4 bases, with 7 bases separating them. Per the germline V gene, CDR1 is LNHDA and CDR2 is SQIVND (reference sequence). CDR3 coding DNA: TGTGCCAGTAGCCCACGGAATCAGCCCCAGCATTTT. Residues: CASSPRNQPQHF.

CDR3 coding DNA: TGTGCCAGCAAAACTAGCAGAGTGGGGGAGACCCAGTACTTC. Protein sequence: CASKTSRVGETQYF. The chain links TRBV2 to TRBJ2-5; D might be TRBD2 (6 bases). V was trimmed by 7 bases and J by 5 bases, leaving 17 bases between them. The CDR3 is made up of 14 amino acids. Germline CDR1 reads SNHLY; CDR2 reads FYNNEI.

This clone showed up just a few times. The chain has TRBV6-6 and TRBJ1-5, with D unresolved. V was trimmed by 5 bases and J by 4 bases, leaving 12 bases between them. The V gene's germline CDR1 is MNHNY and CDR2 SVGAGI (reference sequence). This CDR3 spans 14 amino acids. The chain's CDR3 is CASSPTSSNQPQHF. The DNA of the CDR3 is TGTGCCAGCAGTCCTACCTCCTCGAATCAGCCCCAGCATTTT.

The genes are TRBV28 and TRBJ2-2; 9 positions agree with TRBD1. This CDR3 is built from 14 residues. The V gene's germline CDR1 is MDHEN and CDR2 SYDVKM. V dropped 5 bases and J dropped 7; count of bases not matched to a gene: 5. The CDR3 is CASSNRGRSGELFF. The DNA of the CDR3 is TGTGCCAGCAGTAACAGGGGGCGGAGCGGGGAGCTGTTTTTT.

This sequence joins TRBV5-8 and TRBJ1-4, with 10 bases that match TRBD1. This CDR3 is built from 15 residues. CDR1 and CDR2 (germline): SGHTS, YDEGEE. The V gene end was trimmed by 3 bases and the J gene end by 5 bases; junction bases not matched to a gene: 4. This CDR3 is CASSSRQGANEKLFF. CDR3 DNA: TGTGCCAGCAGCTCCCGACAGGGGGCGAATGAAAAACTGTTTTTT.

This chain connects TRBV18 to TRBJ2-2; maybe TRBD2 (5 bases). CDR3 length: 14 residues. V lost 3 bases to trimming and J lost 4 bases, with 9 bases between them. CDR1 is KGHSH, CDR2 LQKENI, per germline. The CDR3 spells CASSPKAGTGELFF. The CDR3 region has the DNA TGTGCCAGCTCACCGAAGGCGGGCACCGGGGAGCTGTTTTTT.

The CDR3 DNA follows: TGCGCCAGCAGCTCAACAGGGGCACTTGGGTCTGGGGCCAACGTCCTGACTTTC. This encodes CASSSTGALGSGANVLTF. The chain couples TRBV5-1 to TRBJ2-6; 7 bases are a match to TRBD1. CDR1 SGHRS and CDR2 YFSETQ come from the germline V gene. The CDR3 runs 18 residues. V shed 3 bases, J shed 1 base, and the junction held 10 bases outside the gene matches.

The CDR3 DNA sequence: TGTGCCAGCACCACGGGACAGCGTGGAAACACCATATATTTT. It encodes CASTTGQRGNTIYF. The chain uses TRBV6-6 and TRBJ1-3; 7 bases are shared with TRBD1. Germline loops: CDR1 MNHNY, CDR2 SVGAGI (reference sequence). This CDR3 is built from 14 residues. V lost 7 bases, J lost 3 bases, and 6 bases stayed unmatched.

The DNA of the CDR3 is TGCGCCAGCAGCTCAGACAGTTCAATGAACACTGAAGCTTTCTTT. The encoded protein is CASSSDSSMNTEAFF. This chain uses TRBV5-1 with TRBJ1-1, with D possibly TRBD1 on 5 matching bases. V dropped 3 bases and J dropped 0 bases, with 12 bases sitting between them. The germline V gene has CDR1 SGHRS and CDR2 YFSETQ. The length of the CDR3 is 15 residues.

Within the sample, this clone is medium-sized. The chain uses TRBV4-2 and TRBJ2-5; 8 bases line up with TRBD1. The CDR3 loop spans 16 amino acids. CDR1 LGHNA and CDR2 YNFKEQ come from the germline V gene. With V trimmed by 2 bases and J by 4 bases, 9 bases remained unmatched. DNA for the CDR3: TGTGCCAGCAGCCAAACGCAGGGGGCTGGGGGAGAGACCCAGTACTTC. This translates into CASSQTQGAGGETQYF.

V is TRBV14 and J is TRBJ2-7, with D tentatively TRBD2 (5 bases). V gave up 2 bases and J gave up 6 bases, with 14 bases separating them. This CDR3 spans 14 amino acids. CDR1 is SGHDN, CDR2 FVKESK, per germline. The CDR3 loop reads CASSQIGSPREQYF. The CDR3 nucleotides read TGTGCCAGCAGCCAAATTGGGAGTCCCCGCGAGCAGTACTTC.

The rearrangement links TRBV29-1 to TRBJ2-1; D perhaps matches TRBD2 (6 bases). The CDR3 totals 14 residues. V was cut by 4 bases and J by 1 base, with 11 bases left in between. Per the germline V gene, CDR1 is SQVTM and CDR2 is ANQGSEA. CDR3 DNA: TGCAGCGTTGGGAACGGGGGTTCCTACAATGAGCAGTTCTTC. Its protein product is CSVGNGGSYNEQFF.

A few counts support this clone. Because the CDR3 is missing its conserved closing phenylalanine or tryptophan, this is likely a read error. It is unclear where the CDR3 begins or ends on the DNA, so no DNA is shown, and the CDR3 is as TCRdb lists it. V and J are TRBV20-1 and TRBJ1-1; TRBD1 is taken as the D call from the table, unchecked against the DNA. Germline loops: CDR1 DFQATT, CDR2 SNEGSKA (reference sequence). The CDR3 length is 11 residues, termini included. The CDR3 sequence is CSARVDRGDPL.

Here the CDR3 reads CASSPLGGTNTEAFF. Written as DNA, the CDR3 is TGTGCCAGCAGTCCGCTTGGGGGGACCAACACTGAAGCTTTCTTT. The chain joins TRBV27 to TRBJ1-1, with a tentative D call TRBD1 (5 bases). The germline V gene encodes CDR1 MNHEY and CDR2 SMNVEV (reference sequence). Trimming shortened V by 5 bases and J by 2 bases, and 15 bases separated the two germline ends. This CDR3 region has 15 residues.